The 18 T cell receptor beta chains below come from one sample, sequenced in a study of T-cell reconstitution after alpha-beta-depleted transplantation in children. Study-wide results and limits: Once a year had passed after transplant, T-cell counts and diversity came mostly from newly produced T cells.

These receptors have no known antigen. As it was prepared, the TCRbeta library received unique molecular identifiers. Via MiXCR, TCRdb re-called the PCR reads, giving one row per CDR3 protein. The table lists around 270,000 distinct CDR3 sequences, over 7% of them singletons. Specimen: peripheral blood, collected 360 days after TCRalphabeta/CD19-depleted stem cell transplant. Receptors were obtained from a female patient aged 2-10 years who had a stem cell transplant for Fanconi anemia, so the T cells may come from the graft donor.

The rearrangement uses TRBV7-6 and TRBJ2-1; 15 bases map to TRBD2. Per the germline V gene, CDR1 is SGHVS and CDR2 is FNYEAQ. Trimming took 3 bases from V and 8 from J; bases not matched to a gene: 8. The CDR3 length is 17 residues. The CDR3 DNA reads as TGTGCCAGCAGCTTCACCGGGACTAGCGGGGGGCTAGATGAGCAGTTCTTC. Protein sequence: CASSFTGTSGGLDEQFF.

Many counts were recorded for this clonotype. The chain is built from TRBV20-1 and TRBJ1-1, with D unresolved. CDR3 size: 12 residues. Germline V gives CDR1 DFQATT, CDR2 SNEGSKA (reference sequence). Trimming removed 8 bases from V and 1 base from J, with 11 bases in between. CDR3 loop: CSSPWRNTEAFF. In DNA, the CDR3 is TGCAGTAGCCCGTGGAGGAACACTGAAGCTTTCTTT.

This clonotype was picked up a small number of times. The chain carries TRBV2 and TRBJ2-2; 9 bases fit TRBD1. The CDR3 loop spans 14 amino acids. The V gene's germline CDR1 is SNHLY and CDR2 FYNNEI. Losses at the gene ends were 6 bases for V and 5 bases for J; bases not matched to a gene: 4. CDR3 DNA: TGTGCCAGCAGCACAGGGGGCAGTACCGGGGAGCTGTTTTTT. Its protein is CASSTGGSTGELFF.

This chain uses TRBV7-2 with TRBJ1-2; D ambiguous. With 4 bases removed from V and 5 bases from J, the gap between germline ends came to 14 bases. The CDR3 is made up of 14 amino acids. CDR1 is SGHTA and CDR2 is FQGNSA in the germline V gene. The CDR3 region is CASSSDAGMYGYTF. CDR3 in DNA: TGTGCCAGCAGCTCAGATGCGGGGATGTATGGCTACACCTTC.

In its sample, this clonotype was seen many times. The chain links TRBV7-9 to TRBJ2-7; tentative D call: TRBD1 (5 bases). The V and J ends lost 5 bases and 1 base respectively, with 12 bases between them. Germline V gene lookup returns CDR1 SEHNR and CDR2 FQNEAQ (reference sequence). There are 14 residues in the CDR3. The chain's CDR3 is CASSTHRTSYEQYF. The DNA for the CDR3 is TGTGCCAGCAGCACACACAGGACATCCTACGAGCAGTACTTC.

This clonotype was detected ten times or more. The chain employs TRBV12-3 or TRBV12-4 and TRBJ1-6, with D uncertain. V lost 6 bases, J lost 6 bases, and 15 bases lay in between. This CDR3 comprises 15 residues. Written as DNA, the CDR3 is TGTGCCAGCAGCCCCCGTCAGCACATTAATTCACCCCTCCACTTT. This sequence encodes CASSPRQHINSPLHF.

This clonotype was picked up many times. V gene TRBV28 combines with J gene TRBJ2-2; no clear D. This CDR3 has 12 amino acids. The V gene's germline CDR1 is MDHEN and CDR2 SYDVKM. V lost 6 bases to trimming and J lost 6 bases, with 8 bases between them. CDR3 in amino acids: CASSKGAGELFF. The DNA for the CDR3 is TGTGCCAGCAGCAAGGGTGCCGGGGAGCTGTTTTTT.

The rearrangement links TRBV18 to TRBJ2-7; tentative D call: TRBD2 (5 bases). The CDR3 is 14 amino acids. CDR1 is KGHSH, CDR2 LQKENI, per germline. The germline V and J ends were trimmed by 1 base and 4 bases, with 11 bases remaining between them. CDR3 DNA sequence: TGTGCCAGCTCACCACTAAGAGCGGCATACGAGCAGTACTTC. Protein sequence: CASSPLRAAYEQYF.

In regard to this clonotype: With a much larger clone just one base away, this may be a read error. Without the conserved terminal phenylalanine or tryptophan, this CDR3 likely stems from a read error. Because the CDR3's place on the DNA is in doubt, the DNA is left out and the CDR3 is given as listed by TCRdb. This chain connects TRBV21-1 to TRBJ2-7; the table's D call of TRBD1 was not tested on the DNA. TRBV21-1 is reported as a pseudogene. The CDR3 is 9 residues long, counting both termini. The CDR3 is CASSVGTRC.

This clonotype was seen ten or more times. The chain combines TRBV29-1 with TRBJ2-1, with 8 bases fitting TRBD1. The CDR3 totals 16 residues. Germline lookup yields CDR1 SQVTM and CDR2 ANQGSEA. The J segment lost 1 base and the V segment lost 1 base, leaving 6 bases of the junction unmatched. The CDR3 DNA reads as TGCAGCGTTGAAGCAGGGGGCGCGGGGTCCTACAATGAGCAGTTCTTC. Its protein product is CSVEAGGAGSYNEQFF.

There are many counts of this clonotype. A read error may account for a junction end that differs from germline. The rearrangement joins TRBV7-2 to TRBJ2-2; 11 positions agree with TRBD1. The length of the CDR3 is 12 residues. Germline-derived CDR1 and CDR2 are SGHTA and FQGNSA. The CDR3 coding sequence is TGTGCCAGCAGCCCGGACAGGGGGCGAGGGGTTTTT. It specifies CASSPDRGRGVF.

This clonotype appeared many times. The chain has TRBV6-1 and TRBJ2-7; TRBD2 aligns across 12 bases. Germline CDR1 is MNHNS and CDR2 is SASEGT. V lost 8 bases to trimming and J lost 2 bases; unmatched junction nucleotides: 4. This CDR3 has 14 residues. In DNA form, the CDR3 reads TGTGCCAGCTCGACTAGCGGGGGTACCTACGAGCAGTACTTC. Its protein is CASSTSGGTYEQYF.

This clonotype appeared many times. The V and J genes are TRBV12-3 or TRBV12-4 and TRBJ1-4; the match to TRBD1 covers 10 bases. This CDR3 is built from 17 residues. V lost 5 bases and J lost 2; bases outside the gene matches: 8. The CDR3 sequence is CASSPRGTGVTNEKLFF. The CDR3 DNA is TGTGCCAGCAGTCCGCGTGGGACAGGGGTTACTAATGAAAAACTGTTTTTT.

The chain employs TRBV6-5 and TRBJ2-3; perhaps D is TRBD1 or TRBD2 (6 bases each). Trimming removed 9 bases at V and 0 bases at J, with 13 bases between. CDR1 is MNHEY and CDR2 is SVGAGI in the germline V gene. This CDR3 is 14 amino acids long. CDR3 coding DNA: TGTGCCAGTGGGGGGCTCCCTAGCACAGATACGCAGTATTTT. As protein: CASGGLPSTDTQYF.

This clonotype was picked up many times. The gene calls are TRBV29-1 and TRBJ2-3; possibly TRBD2 for D (5 bases). Germline-derived CDR1 and CDR2 are SQVTM and ANQGSEA. This CDR3 comprises 14 residues. Deletions cut 1 base from V and 7 bases from J, with 15 bases between. The CDR3 DNA is TGCAGCGTTGAAGGCAGCCGGGGTTTTTATACGCAGTATTTT. It specifies CSVEGSRGFYTQYF.

This clonotype came up many times. The chain uses TRBV10-3 and TRBJ2-1, with a tentative D call TRBD1 (6 bases). The CDR3 extends over 15 amino acids. CDR1 is ENHRY and CDR2 is SYGVKD in the germline V gene. The ends were cut back, 0 bases at V and 8 bases at J, with 14 bases in the middle. This chain's CDR3 is CAISESSYGGDEQFF. CDR3 in DNA: TGTGCCATCAGTGAGTCGTCTTATGGGGGCGATGAGCAGTTCTTC.

The V call is TRBV5-6, the J call TRBJ2-1, with 10 bases that match TRBD1. The CDR3 covers 16 residues. Per the germline V gene, CDR1 is SGHDT and CDR2 is YYEEEE. Germline trimming cut 1 base from V and 10 bases from J; bases unmatched to any gene: 11. The chain's CDR3 is CASSLSRQGAKSEQFF. The CDR3 bases are TGTGCCAGCAGCTTGTCCCGACAGGGGGCAAAATCCGAGCAGTTCTTC.

The V gene is TRBV5-1, the J gene TRBJ2-3; D may be TRBD1 or TRBD2 (6 bases each). The germline V and J ends were trimmed by 0 bases and 2 bases, with 16 bases remaining between them. The CDR3 runs 17 residues. Per the germline V gene, CDR1 is SGHRS and CDR2 is YFSETQ. The CDR3 loop reads CASSLGSSRGVTDTQYF. The CDR3 bases are TGCGCCAGCAGCTTGGGGAGCTCTAGGGGGGTCACAGATACGCAGTATTTT.